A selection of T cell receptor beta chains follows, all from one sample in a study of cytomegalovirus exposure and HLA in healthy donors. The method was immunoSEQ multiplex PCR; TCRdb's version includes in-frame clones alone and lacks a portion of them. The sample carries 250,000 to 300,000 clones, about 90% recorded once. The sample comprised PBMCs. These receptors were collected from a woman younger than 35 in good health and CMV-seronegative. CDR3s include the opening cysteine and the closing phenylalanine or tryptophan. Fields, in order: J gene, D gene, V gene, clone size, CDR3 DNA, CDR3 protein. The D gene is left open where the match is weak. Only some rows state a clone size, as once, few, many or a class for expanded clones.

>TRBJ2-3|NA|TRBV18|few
TGTGCCAGCTCAACTAGCACAGATACGCAGTATTTT
CASSTSTDTQYF
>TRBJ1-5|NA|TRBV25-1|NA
TGTGCCAGCAGTTTAGAGTGGGGGGGCAATCAGCCCCAGCATTTT
CASSLEWGGNQPQHF
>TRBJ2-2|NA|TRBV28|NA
TGTGCCAGCAGTGAGGGGAACACCGGGGAGCTGTTTTTT
CASSEGNTGELFF
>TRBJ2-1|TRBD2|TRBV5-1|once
TGCGCCAGCAGCGTAACTACTAGCGGGGGGGACAATGAGCAGTTCTTC
CASSVTTSGGDNEQFF
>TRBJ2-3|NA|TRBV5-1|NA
TGCGCCAGCAGCCCGGAGGGAACATCAATGCAGTATTTT
CASSPEGTSMQYF
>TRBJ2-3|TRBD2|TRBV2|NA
TGTGCCAGCAAGGACCCCGCCGGAAGGACTAGCGGGGGCTATAGCACAGATACGCAGTATTTT
CASKDPAGRTSGGYSTDTQYF
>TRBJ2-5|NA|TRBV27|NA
TGTGCCAGCAGTAAGACTACCACCGCCCAAGAGACCCAGTACTTC
CASSKTTTAQETQYF
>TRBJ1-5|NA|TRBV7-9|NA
TGTGCCAGCAGCTCCGAGAATAGCAATCAGCCCCAGCATTTT
CASSSENSNQPQHF
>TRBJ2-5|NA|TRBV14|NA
TGTGCCAGCAGCCACGGTGGGGCCGGGCGGGAGACCCAGTACTTC
CASSHGGAGRETQYF
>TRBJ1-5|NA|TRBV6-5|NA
TGTGCCAGCAGTTACTCTCAGAGCAATCAGCCCCAGCATTTT
CASSYSQSNQPQHF
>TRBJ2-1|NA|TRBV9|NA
TGTGCCAGCAGCGCGGACAGCTCCTACAATGAGCAGTTCTTC
CASSADSSYNEQFF
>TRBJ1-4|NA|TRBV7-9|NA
TGTGCCAGCAGCCAAGGACAGTTTGCAACTAATGAAAAACTGTTTTTT
CASSQGQFATNEKLFF
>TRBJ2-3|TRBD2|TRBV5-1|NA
TGCGCCAGCAGCACCGACCTTACTAGCGGGGGTGTGACAGATACGCAGTATTTT
CASSTDLTSGGVTDTQYF
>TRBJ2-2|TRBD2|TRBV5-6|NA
TGTGCCAGCAGGGGAATAGCGGGGGGTCCCGGGGAGCTGTTTTTT
CASRGIAGGPGELFF
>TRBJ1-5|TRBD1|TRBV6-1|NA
TGTGCCAGCAGTGAGCCGGGACAGGGGGCTTTTAGCAATCAGCCCCAGCATTTT
CASSEPGQGAFSNQPQHF
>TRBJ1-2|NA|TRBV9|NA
TGTGCCAGCAGCGGAGGTCCCGCGTCCTATGGCTACACCTTC
CASSGGPASYGYTF
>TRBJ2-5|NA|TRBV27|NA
TGTGCCAGCACCCCTATGGGGGGGCCCCACCAAGAGACCCAGTACTTC
CASTPMGGPHQETQYF
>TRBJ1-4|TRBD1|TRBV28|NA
TGTGCCAGCAGTTGGGCAACAGGGGACGGCGAAAAACTGTTTTTT
CASSWATGDGEKLFF
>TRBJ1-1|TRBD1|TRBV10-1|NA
TGCGCCAGCAGTGACCACAGGGGTGACAGGGGGATCACTGAAGCTTTCTTT
CASSDHRGDRGITEAFF
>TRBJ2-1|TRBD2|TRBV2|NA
TGTGCCAGCAGTGAATTCGGGACTAGCCTCCATGAGCAGTTCTTC
CASSEFGTSLHEQFF
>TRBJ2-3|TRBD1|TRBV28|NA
TGTGCCAGCAGTTTCGGACAGGGGGCTGGGGATACGCAGTATTTT
CASSFGQGAGDTQYF
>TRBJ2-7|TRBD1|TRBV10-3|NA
TGTGCCATCAGTGAGTTGGGGGGACAGGGGAAATACGAGCAGTACTTC
CAISELGGQGKYEQYF
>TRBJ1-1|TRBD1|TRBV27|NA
TGTGCCAGCAGTGAGGGATCAGGGGGCCGAACTGAAGCTTTCTTT
CASSEGSGGRTEAFF
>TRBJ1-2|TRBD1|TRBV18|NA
TGTGCCAGCTCATCCACCCCATTGGGACAGGGAAAGGGAAGTAATGGCTACACCTTC
CASSSTPLGQGKGSNGYTF
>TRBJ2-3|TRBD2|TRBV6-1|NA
TGTGCCAGCAGTGAACTATTAGCGGGGGGGGATACGCAGTATTTT
CASSELLAGGDTQYF
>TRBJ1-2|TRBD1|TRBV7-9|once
TGTGCCAGCAGCTCGGGGACAGGGGGCTGGTATGGCTACACCTTC
CASSSGTGGWYGYTF
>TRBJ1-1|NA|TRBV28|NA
TGTGCCAGCAGGCCCGGACAGCTGAACACTGAAGCTTTCTTT
CASRPGQLNTEAFF
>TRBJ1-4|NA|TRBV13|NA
TGTGCCAGCAGTACCCCCCAGAATGAAAAACTGTTTTTT
CASSTPQNEKLFF
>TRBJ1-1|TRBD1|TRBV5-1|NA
TGCGCCAGCAGCTTCCGGACAGGACACACTGAAGCTTTCTTT
CASSFRTGHTEAFF
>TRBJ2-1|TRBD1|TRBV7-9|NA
TGTGCCAGCAGCGGTGGCTCCGGGACAGGTTACAATGAGCAGTTCTTC
CASSGGSGTGYNEQFF
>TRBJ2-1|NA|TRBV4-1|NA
TGCGCCAGCAGCTTCAGCAGGGGAGTTAGACTTACCAATGAGCAGTTCTTC
CASSFSRGVRLTNEQFF
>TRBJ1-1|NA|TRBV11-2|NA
TGTGCCAGCACCGTATCCAGGGAAGTAGACACTGAAGCTTTCTTT
CASTVSREVDTEAFF
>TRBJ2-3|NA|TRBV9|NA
TGTGCCAGCAGCGTAGGCCCGGTCACAGATACGCAGTATTTT
CASSVGPVTDTQYF
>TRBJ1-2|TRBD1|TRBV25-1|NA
TGTGCCAGCACCGGGACAGGGTGGTTTGGCTACACCTTC
CASTGTGWFGYTF
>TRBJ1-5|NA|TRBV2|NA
TGTGCCAGCAGACACAGGTTGGGAGGCAGCAATCAGCCCCAGCATTTT
CASRHRLGGSNQPQHF
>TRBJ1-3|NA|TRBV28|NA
TGTGCCAGCAGTACCCCACGTCGGGGAGACACCATATATTTT
CASSTPRRGDTIYF
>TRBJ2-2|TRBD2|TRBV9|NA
TGTGCCAGCAAAGCTAGCGGGGCGAACACCGGGGAGCTGTTTTTT
CASKASGANTGELFF
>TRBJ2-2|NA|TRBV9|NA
TGTGCCAGCAGCGTAGTACACATCGCGAACACCGGGGAGCTGTTTTTT
CASSVVHIANTGELFF
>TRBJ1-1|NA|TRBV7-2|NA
TGTGCCAGCAGCTTACCGCCTGGGGGGTTAAACACTGAAGCTTTCTTT
CASSLPPGGLNTEAFF
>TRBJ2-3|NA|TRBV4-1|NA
TGCGCCAGCAGCCAAGTGGGTAGCGTAGATACGCAGTATTTT
CASSQVGSVDTQYF
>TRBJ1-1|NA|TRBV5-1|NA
TGCGCCAGCAGCGATGGTGGGGGCGGCACTGAAGCTTTCTTT
CASSDGGGGTEAFF
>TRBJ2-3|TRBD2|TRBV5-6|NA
TGTGCCAGCAGTCCTCTAGCGGCTAGCACAGATACGCAGTATTTT
CASSPLAASTDTQYF
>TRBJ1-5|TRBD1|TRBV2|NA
TGTGCCAGCAGTAAACGGGACAGGATAGGCCAGCCCCAGCATTTT
CASSKRDRIGQPQHF
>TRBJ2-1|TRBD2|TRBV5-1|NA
TGCGCCAGCAGCTTGGCGGCTAGCGGGGGGGCCGTTAGGAATGAGCAGTTCTTC
CASSLAASGGAVRNEQFF
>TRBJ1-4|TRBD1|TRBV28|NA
TGTGCCAGCAGGACAGGGGCTGAAAAACTGTTTTTT
CASRTGAEKLFF